One and the same sample provided the 15 T cell receptor beta chains below, sequenced in a study of blood T cell repertoires in COVID-19. Measured with immunoSEQ multiplex PCR; TCRdb has only the in-frame clones, and not every one. The table records a few hundred thousand clones, around 78% of them present only once. The sample was peripheral blood. Receptors originate from a man aged 55 to 69 who had recovered from COVID-19.

This clone was counted a few times. The chain carries TRBV6-1 and TRBJ2-1, with D maybe TRBD2 (7 bases). The CDR3 length is 16 residues. The germline CDR1 and CDR2 sequences are MNHNS and SASEGT. The ends were cut back, 3 bases at V and 0 bases at J, with 12 bases in the middle. The CDR3 nucleotides read TGTGCCAGCAGTGAGTGGAGGGGGGGCTCCTACAATGAGCAGTTCTTC. Translation: CASSEWRGGSYNEQFF.

This chain connects TRBV7-9 to TRBJ2-3; D is unresolved. The CDR3 contains 14 residues. V was shortened by 1 base and J by 1 base, with 6 bases between the two germline ends. The germline V gene encodes CDR1 SEHNR and CDR2 FQNEAQ (reference sequence). CDR3 DNA: TGTGCCAGCAGCTTAGTTGTAGGCACAGATACGCAGTATTTT. It specifies CASSLVVGTDTQYF. Full variable domain (rest looked up from reference TRBV7-9 and TRBJ2-3): DTGVSQNPRHKITKRGQNVTFRCDPISEHNRLYWYRQTLGQGPEFLTYFQNEAQLEKSRLLSDRFSAERPKGSFSTLEIQRTEQGDSAMYLCASSLVVGTDTQYFGPGTRLTVL.

The chain is built from TRBV7-9 and TRBJ1-4; D is perhaps TRBD1 (5 bases). The V gene lost 7 bases and the J gene lost 6 bases, with 18 bases spanning the gap. CDR3 length: 15 residues. The V gene's germline CDR1 is SEHNR and CDR2 FQNEAQ (reference sequence). CDR3 loop: CASTSLLAGDEKLFF. The CDR3 nucleotides are TGTGCCAGCACCTCTTTATTGGCGGGGGATGAAAAACTGTTTTTT.

The V and J genes are TRBV18 and TRBJ2-7; 8 positions agree with TRBD2. The CDR3 spans 15 residues. Per germline, CDR1 KGHSH and CDR2 LQKENI. The trim removed 2 bases at V and 4 bases at J, leaving 7 bases unmatched. The CDR3 loop is CASSPMSSGLYEQYF. In DNA form, the CDR3 reads TGTGCCAGCTCACCAATGTCTAGCGGGCTTTACGAGCAGTACTTC.

As to this clone: Other nucleotide sequences from this sample produce the same CDR3. As DNA, the CDR3 is TGTGCCTGGAGATGGACAGACAATGAGCAGTTCTTC. This translates into CAWRWTDNEQFF. The rearrangement uses TRBV30 and TRBJ2-1; D is perhaps TRBD1 (6 bases). This CDR3 has 12 amino acids. Germline CDR1 GTSNPN, CDR2 SVGIG (reference sequence). Trimming shortened V by 3 bases and J by 5 bases, and 8 bases separated the two germline ends.

The rearrangement joins TRBV7-2 to TRBJ2-5, with TRBD2 matching over 10 bases. Germline values: CDR1 SGHTA, CDR2 FQGNSA. There are 16 residues in the CDR3. V lost 0 bases, J lost 5 bases, and 6 bases stayed unmatched. CDR3 protein: CASSLAPAGGRETQYF. CDR3 bases: TGTGCCAGCAGCTTAGCCCCAGCGGGGGGGCGGGAGACCCAGTACTTC.

CDR3 sequence (DNA): TGTGCCAGCAGCCAAGTACAGGGTTTTCGTGGCTACACCTTC. It encodes CASSQVQGFRGYTF. The V and J genes are TRBV3-1 (or the pseudogene TRBV3-2) and TRBJ1-2, with D maybe TRBD1 (6 bases). V was pared by 1 base and J by 7 bases, with 13 bases between. Germline-derived CDR1 and CDR2 are LGHDT and YNNKEL (reference sequence). This CDR3 is 14 amino acids long.

The V call is TRBV4-1, the J call TRBJ1-1; tentatively, D is TRBD1 (6 bases). The CDR3 contains 13 residues. Trimming shortened V by 5 bases and J by 4 bases, and 11 bases separated the two germline ends. Germline-derived CDR1 and CDR2 are MGHRA and YSYEKL. As DNA, the CDR3 is TGCGCCAGCAGCTCACGACAGGCCACTGAAGCTTTCTTT. It specifies CASSSRQATEAFF.

This clone showed up just once. The CDR3 sequence: CATSDSRTSENYEQYF. The CDR3, as DNA: TGTGCCACCAGTGATTCGCGGACTAGCGAGAATTACGAGCAGTACTTC. The chain is built from TRBV24-1 and TRBJ2-7; 9 positions match TRBD2. J lost 4 bases, V lost 2 bases, and 8 bases had no gene match. Germline CDR1 KGHDR, CDR2 SFDVKD. This CDR3 has 16 residues.

This sequence joins TRBV2 and TRBJ2-7, with TRBD2 matching 8 bases. V shed 3 bases, J shed 2 bases, and the junction held 3 bases outside the gene matches. This CDR3 contains 14 residues. Germline lookup yields CDR1 SNHLY and CDR2 FYNNEI. The CDR3, as DNA: TGTGCCAGCAGTGAGGCACTAGCGGCCTACGAGCAGTACTTC. Its protein product is CASSEALAAYEQYF. The complete variable domain, with remaining parts taken from reference TRBV2 and TRBJ2-7, reads EPEVTQTPSHQVTQMGQEVILRCVPISNHLYFYWYRQILGQKVEFLVSFYNNEISEKSEIFDDQFSVERPDGSNFTLKIRSTKLEDSAMYFCASSEALAAYEQYFGPGTRLTVT.

The CDR3 loop is CASSLGGSFNTGELFF. The CDR3 nucleotides are TGTGCCAGCAGCTTGGGAGGCAGCTTCAACACCGGGGAGCTGTTTTTT. The chain has TRBV5-6 and TRBJ2-2; D uncertain. V was shortened by 0 bases and J by 2 bases, with 11 bases between the two germline ends. The CDR3 extends over 16 amino acids. Germline values: CDR1 SGHDT, CDR2 YYEEEE.

V and J are TRBV27 and TRBJ1-4; 10 bases agree with TRBD1. V was clipped by 5 bases and J by 5 bases; unmatched bases: 11. The germline V gene has CDR1 MNHEY and CDR2 SMNVEV (reference sequence). The CDR3 is made up of 17 amino acids. The CDR3 protein is CASSPRDRGIGNEKLFF. The CDR3 DNA reads TGTGCCAGCAGTCCCCGGGACAGGGGAATAGGCAATGAAAAACTGTTTTTT.

This chain links TRBV13 with TRBJ2-7, with D perhaps matching TRBD2 (7 bases). CDR1 and CDR2 from the germline V gene are PRHDT and FYEKMQ (reference sequence). Trimming pared 2 bases from V and 2 bases from J, leaving 19 bases between. This CDR3 comprises 17 residues. As DNA, the CDR3 is TGTGCCAGCAGCTTATATGGGAGGGGGACTCCTCCCTACGAGCAGTACTTC. Its protein is CASSLYGRGTPPYEQYF.

The chain couples TRBV7-2 to TRBJ2-5; 14 nucleotides align to TRBD2. The V gene's germline CDR1 is SGHTA and CDR2 FQGNSA. V gave up 2 bases and J gave up 4 bases; unmatched junction bases: 3. The CDR3 covers 16 residues. This CDR3 reads CASSLLGLAGAETQYF. CDR3 DNA: TGTGCCAGCAGCTTACTGGGACTAGCGGGAGCAGAGACCCAGTACTTC.

This clone was seen once. This could be a read error, since a much larger clone is one nucleotide away. V usage is TRBV11-1 and J usage is TRBJ2-5, with D maybe TRBD2 (6 bases). The ends were cut back, 0 bases at V and 2 bases at J, with 7 bases in the middle. The CDR3 has 14 residues. Germline V lookup: CDR1 SGHAT, CDR2 FQDESV (reference sequence). CDR3 protein: CASSLAAGQETQYF. The CDR3 DNA reads TGTGCCAGCAGCTTAGCGGCGGGACAAGAGACCCAGTACTTC.